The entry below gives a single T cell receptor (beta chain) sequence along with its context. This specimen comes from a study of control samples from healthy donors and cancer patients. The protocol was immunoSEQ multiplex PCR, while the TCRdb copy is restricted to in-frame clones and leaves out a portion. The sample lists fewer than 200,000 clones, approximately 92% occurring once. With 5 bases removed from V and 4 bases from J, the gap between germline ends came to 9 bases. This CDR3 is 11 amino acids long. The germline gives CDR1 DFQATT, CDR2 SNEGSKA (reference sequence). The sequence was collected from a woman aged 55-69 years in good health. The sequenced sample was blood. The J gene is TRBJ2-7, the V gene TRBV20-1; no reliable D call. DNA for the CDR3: TGCAGTGCTTCTAAGCAATACGAGCAGTACTTC. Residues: CSASKQYEQYF.